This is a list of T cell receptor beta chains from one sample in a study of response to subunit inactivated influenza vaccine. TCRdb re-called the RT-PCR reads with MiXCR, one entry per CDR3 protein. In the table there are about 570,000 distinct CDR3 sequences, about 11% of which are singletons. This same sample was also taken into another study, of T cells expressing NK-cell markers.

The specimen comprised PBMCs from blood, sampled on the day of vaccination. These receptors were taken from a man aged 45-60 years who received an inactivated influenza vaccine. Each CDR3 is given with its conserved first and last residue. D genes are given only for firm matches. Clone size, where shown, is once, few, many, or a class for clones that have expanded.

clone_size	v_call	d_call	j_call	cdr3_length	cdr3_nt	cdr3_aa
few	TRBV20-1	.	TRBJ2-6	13	TGCAGCGTCAAGAGCTCTGGGGCCAACGTCCTGACTTTC	CSVKSSGANVLTF
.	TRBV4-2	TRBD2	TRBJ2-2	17	TGTGCCAGCAAAGGGGCGACTAGCGGGGGGAACACCGGGGAGCTGTTTTTT	CASKGATSGGNTGELFF
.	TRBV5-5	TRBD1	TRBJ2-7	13	TGTGCCAGCAGCCCCGGGACAGAATACGAGCAGTACTTC	CASSPGTEYEQYF
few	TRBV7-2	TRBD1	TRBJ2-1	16	TGTGCCAGCAGCCAGCACAGGGGGCCTCCTAACAATGAGCAGTTCTTC	CASSQHRGPPNNEQFF
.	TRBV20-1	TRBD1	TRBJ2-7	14	TGCAGTGCTCTTGGGGGGACAGGGGCCTACGAGCAGTACTTC	CSALGGTGAYEQYF
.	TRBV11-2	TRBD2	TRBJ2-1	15	TGTGCCAGCAGCTTCGGTCTAGCGGGGGTTCCTGAGCAGTTCTTC	CASSFGLAGVPEQFF
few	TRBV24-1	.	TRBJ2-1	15	TGTGCCACCAGTGTTGGGTCAGTTGTAGGCAATGAGCAGTTCTTC	CATSVGSVVGNEQFF
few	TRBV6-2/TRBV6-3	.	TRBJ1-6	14	TGTGCCAGCAGTTACTACCTCGGGACTTCACCCCTCCACTTT	CASSYYLGTSPLHF
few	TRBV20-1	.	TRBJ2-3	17	TGCAGTGCTGGGGCCGGGGACTCCCACGGAAGCACAGATACGCAGTATTTT	CSAGAGDSHGSTDTQYF
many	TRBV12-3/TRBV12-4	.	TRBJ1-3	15	TGTGCCAGCAGTTTAGTCTCTACCCCCGGAAACACCATATATTTT	CASSLVSTPGNTIYF
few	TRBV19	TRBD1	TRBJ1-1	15	TGTGCCACCCAGGGGGGAAACCCTTTAGGCACTGAAGCTTTCTTT	CATQGGNPLGTEAFF
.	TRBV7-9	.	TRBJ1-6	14	TGTGCCAGCAGCCTGGACTTATTCAAATCACCCCTCCACTTT	CASSLDLFKSPLHF
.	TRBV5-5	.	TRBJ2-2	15	TGTGCCAGCAGCTTGGCCCCCTCAGGCACCGGGGAGCTGTTTTTT	CASSLAPSGTGELFF
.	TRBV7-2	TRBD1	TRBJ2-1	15	TGTGCCAGCAGCTTAGTGAGGACAGGGGGCCCTGAGCAGTTCTTC	CASSLVRTGGPEQFF
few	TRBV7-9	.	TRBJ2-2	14	TGTGCCAGCAGCTCCGATAGCAGTGCCGGGGAGCTGTTTTTT	CASSSDSSAGELFF
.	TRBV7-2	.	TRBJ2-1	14	TGTGCCAGCAGCAACCGGACAGTAGGGCATGAGCAGTTCTTC	CASSNRTVGHEQFF
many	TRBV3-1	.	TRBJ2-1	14	TGTGCCAGCAGCCATGAGGGTTCCTACAATGAGCAGTTCTTC	CASSHEGSYNEQFF
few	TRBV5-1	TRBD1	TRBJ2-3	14	TGCGCCAGCACCCGACAGGGGGCTTCAGATACGCAGTATTTT	CASTRQGASDTQYF
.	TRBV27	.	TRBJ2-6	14	TGTGCCAGCAGCCCCACGACTGGGGCCAACGTCCTGACTTTC	CASSPTTGANVLTF
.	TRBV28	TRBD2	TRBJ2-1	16	TGTGCCAGCAGTTTAATCGGGCTAGCGGGGGGCAATGAGCAGTTCTTC	CASSLIGLAGGNEQFF
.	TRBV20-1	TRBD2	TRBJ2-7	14	TGCAGTGCTAGTTCCCTAGCGGGATCCTACGAGCAGTACTTC	CSASSLAGSYEQYF
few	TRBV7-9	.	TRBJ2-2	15	TGTGCCAGCAGCCCACTCCGGTTTGACACCGGGGAGCTGTTTTTT	CASSPLRFDTGELFF
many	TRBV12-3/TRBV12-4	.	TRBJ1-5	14	TGTGCCAGCAGTCAAGGACAGTCCAATCAGCCCCAGCATTTT	CASSQGQSNQPQHF
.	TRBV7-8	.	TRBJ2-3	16	TGTGCCAGCAGCCTAACGAGGGGGGGCAGGGCAGATACGCAGTATTTT	CASSLTRGGRADTQYF
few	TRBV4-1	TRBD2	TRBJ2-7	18	TGCGCCAGCAGCCAAGGTCAAAGCCTTAGCGGGGGCTCCTACGAGCAGTACTTC	CASSQGQSLSGGSYEQYF
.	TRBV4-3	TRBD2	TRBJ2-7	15	TGCGCCAGCAGCCAACGGGCTAGCGGGAGTCACGAGCAGTACTTC	CASSQRASGSHEQYF
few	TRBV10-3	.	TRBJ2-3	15	TGTGCCATCAGCCCGGAGGGGACCGGCACAGATACGCAGTATTTT	CAISPEGTGTDTQYF
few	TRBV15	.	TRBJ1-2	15	TGTGCCACCAGCGGATGGATTAATCTTAACTATGGCTACACCTTC	CATSGWINLNYGYTF
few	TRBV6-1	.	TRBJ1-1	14	TGTGCCAGCAGTGAAGCTGGGCAGGACACTGAAGCTTTCTTT	CASSEAGQDTEAFF
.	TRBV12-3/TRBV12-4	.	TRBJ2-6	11	TGTGCCAGCAAAAGGGCCAACGTCCTGACTTTC	CASKRANVLTF
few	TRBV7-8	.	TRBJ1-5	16	TGTGCCAGCAGCTTAGTCGCGAGCTGGGGGGGCCAGCCCCAGCATTTT	CASSLVASWGGQPQHF
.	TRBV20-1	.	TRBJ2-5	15	TGCAGTGCTGAAGGGCGGGGAGGCAAGAGGGAGACCCAGTACTTC	CSAEGRGGKRETQYF
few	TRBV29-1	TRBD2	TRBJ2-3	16	TGCAGCGTTGCGTCGTTCGGCGGGAGGATAGCAGATACGCAGTATTTT	CSVASFGGRIADTQYF
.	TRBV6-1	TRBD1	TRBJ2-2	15	TGTGCCAGTAGACTTACAGGGGGGAACACCGGGGAGCTGTTTTTT	CASRLTGGNTGELFF
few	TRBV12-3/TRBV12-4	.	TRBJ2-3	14	TGTGCCAGCAGCCCCAGTCGGCGGGCCGGGACGCAGTATTTT	CASSPSRRAGTQYF
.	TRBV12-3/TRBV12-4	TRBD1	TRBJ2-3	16	TGTGCCAGCAGTCCACCGGGACAGAGATACACAGATACGCAGTATTTT	CASSPPGQRYTDTQYF
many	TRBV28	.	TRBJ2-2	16	TGTGCCAGCATGGGCCTTAGCGGACCGAACACCGGGGAGCTGTTTTTT	CASMGLSGPNTGELFF
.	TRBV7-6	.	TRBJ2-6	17	TGTGCCAGCAGCCTGCAAAACAGGAACTCTGGGGCCAACGTCCTGACTTTC	CASSLQNRNSGANVLTF
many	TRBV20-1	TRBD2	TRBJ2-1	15	TGCAGTGCTACCTCACCGGGACTAGCGGCCAATGAGCAGTTCTTC	CSATSPGLAANEQFF
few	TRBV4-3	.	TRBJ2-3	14	TGCGCCAGCAGCCAAGAGCAGAGCACAGATACGCAGTATTTT	CASSQEQSTDTQYF
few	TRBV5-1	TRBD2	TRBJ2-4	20	TGCGCCAGCAGCTCTGGGTTTAGATGGACTAGCGGGAATAGCGAAAACATTCAGTACTTC	CASSSGFRWTSGNSENIQYF
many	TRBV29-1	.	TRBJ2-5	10	TGCAGCGTAGCACAAGAGACCCAGTACTTC	CSVAQETQYF
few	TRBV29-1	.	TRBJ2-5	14	TGCAGCGTACAAGCACAGGGATCGCAAGAGACCCAGTACTTC	CSVQAQGSQETQYF
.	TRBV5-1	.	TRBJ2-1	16	TGCGCCAGCAGCCCCCTGTTGACCGGCTCCTACAATGAGCAGTTCTTC	CASSPLLTGSYNEQFF
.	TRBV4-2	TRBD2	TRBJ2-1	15	TGTGCCAGCAGCCAAATAGCGGGGCCCTACAATGAGCAGTTCTTC	CASSQIAGPYNEQFF
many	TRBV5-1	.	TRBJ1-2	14	TGCGCCAGCAGCTGGGGGACCTTAGGTTATGGCTACACCTTC	CASSWGTLGYGYTF
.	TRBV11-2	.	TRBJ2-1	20	TGTGCCAGCAGCTTATCAGGGGTACTCGGTTACGGGGTCTCCTACAATGAGCAGTTCTTC	CASSLSGVLGYGVSYNEQFF
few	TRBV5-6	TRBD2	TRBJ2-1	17	TGTGCCAGCAGCTTGGGCCTATACCCGGGACTATCTAATGAGCAGTTCTTC	CASSLGLYPGLSNEQFF
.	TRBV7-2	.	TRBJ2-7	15	TGTGCCAGCAGCCAAGAACCGGGACACGGATTCGAGCAGTACTTC	CASSQEPGHGFEQYF
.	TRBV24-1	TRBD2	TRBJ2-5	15	TGTGCCACCAGTGACCGCGGACTAGGCGGGGAGACCCAGTACTTC	CATSDRGLGGETQYF
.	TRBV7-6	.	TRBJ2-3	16	TGTGCCAGCAGCTTAGGAGTGGGGGCCGGCGCAGATACGCAGTATTTT	CASSLGVGAGADTQYF
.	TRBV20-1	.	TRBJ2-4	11	TGCAGTGTCCTCGGTAGACCCATTCAGTACTTC	CSVLGRPIQYF
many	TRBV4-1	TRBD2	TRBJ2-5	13	TGCGCCAGCAGCCGACTAGCTTTTGAGACCCAGTACTTC	CASSRLAFETQYF
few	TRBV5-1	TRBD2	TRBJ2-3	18	TGCGCCAGCAGCTTGCCTGGGACTAGCGGGACCCAGGAAGATACGCAGTATTTT	CASSLPGTSGTQEDTQYF
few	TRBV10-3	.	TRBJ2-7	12	TGTGCCATCAGTGGGGGACTGGGCGAGCAGTACTTC	CAISGGLGEQYF
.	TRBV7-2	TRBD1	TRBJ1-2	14	TGTGCCAGCAGCTTAGCGGCCTCAGGGGGCGGCTACACCTTC	CASSLAASGGGYTF
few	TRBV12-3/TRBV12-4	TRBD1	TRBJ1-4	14	TGTGCCAGCAGCCGCCGGGACAGGGATGAAAAACTGTTTTTT	CASSRRDRDEKLFF